These 27 T cell receptor beta chains originate from one sample sequenced in a study of cytomegalovirus exposure and HLA in healthy donors. The PCR contained 60 Vbeta and 13 Jbeta primers. Clones were read by immunoSEQ multiplex PCR, and TCRdb kept only the in-frame ones, dropping some. Of under 200,000 clones detected, approximately 67% appear once; the ten largest clones hold roughly 4%. Sequencing was done on a sample of PBMCs. These receptors originate from a woman aged 18-35 years in good health and CMV-seropositive.

The chain links TRBV5-6 to TRBJ2-3; possible D gene TRBD2, 6 bases. Germline CDR1 is SGHDT and CDR2 is YYEEEE. The CDR3 covers 14 residues. The V gene lost 5 bases and the J gene lost 4 bases, with 14 bases spanning the gap. For the CDR3, the DNA is TGTGCCAGCAGGGCCCCGGGGGAGGCAGATACGCAGTATTTT. Its translation: CASRAPGEADTQYF.

J is TRBJ2-2 and V is TRBV10-3; TRBD2 aligns across 9 bases. Germline lookup yields CDR1 ENHRY and CDR2 SYGVKD. The CDR3 runs to 14 residues. With 7 bases clipped from V and 2 bases from J, the junction kept 2 bases outside the gene matches. The CDR3 DNA sequence: TGTGCCATCAAGCGGGGGGCTAACACCGGGGAGCTGTTTTTT. This codes for CAIKRGANTGELFF.

The chain links TRBV28 to TRBJ2-3; a weak D match, TRBD2 (6 bases). CDR1 and CDR2 from the germline V gene are MDHEN and SYDVKM. Trimming removed 1 base at V and 4 bases at J, with 15 bases between. The length of the CDR3 is 16 residues. The chain's CDR3 is CASSLSQGGIADTQYF. As DNA, the CDR3 is TGTGCCAGCAGTTTATCCCAGGGAGGAATTGCAGATACGCAGTATTTT. Looking up the rest from reference TRBV28 and TRBJ2-3 gives the full variable domain: DVKVTQSSRYLVKRTGEKVFLECVQDMDHENMFWYRQDPGLGLRLIYFSYDVKMKEKGDIPEGYSVSREKKERFSLILESASTNQTSMYLCASSLSQGGIADTQYFGPGTRLTVL.

This clone was seen only a few times. The genes are TRBV4-1 and TRBJ2-1, with D possibly matching TRBD1 (6 bases). Per germline, CDR1 MGHRA and CDR2 YSYEKL. Trimming left V 1 base short and J 6 bases short, with 22 bases between. This CDR3 contains 18 residues. The DNA of the CDR3 is TGCGCCAGCAGCCAAGGATCTCGCACAGGGCCGAACTCCAATGAGCAGTTCTTC. Its translation is CASSQGSRTGPNSNEQFF.

The CDR3 bases are TGTGCCAGCGCAATCCACTTCAATCAGCCCCAGCATTTT. Its protein is CASAIHFNQPQHF. The rearrangement joins TRBV7-2 to TRBJ1-5, with D unclear. In germline, CDR1 is SGHTA, CDR2 FQGNSA. CDR3 length: 13 amino acids. Trimming pared 8 bases from V and 3 bases from J, leaving 11 bases between.

The gene calls are TRBV7-2 and TRBJ1-5; 9 positions match TRBD1. After removal of 2 bases from V and 7 bases from J, the junction contained 6 bases not matched to a gene. The CDR3 sequence is 15 residues long. Germline CDR1 SGHTA, CDR2 FQGNSA. In nucleotides, the CDR3 is TGTGCCAGCAGCTTAACGGGGACAGGGACCCAGCCCCAGCATTTT. Residues: CASSLTGTGTQPQHF.

The V and J genes are TRBV30 and TRBJ2-3; D is undetermined. CDR1 and CDR2 (germline): GTSNPN, SVGIG (reference sequence). The CDR3 length is 11 residues. Trimming left V 1 base short and J 9 bases short, with 8 bases between. The CDR3 nucleotides are TGTGCCTGGAGTGGGGTCGGGACGCAGTATTTT. Its translation: CAWSGVGTQYF.

This chain uses TRBV28 with TRBJ2-7; TRBD1 matches 9 bases. In germline, CDR1 is MDHEN, CDR2 SYDVKM. The V gene end was trimmed by 3 bases and the J gene end by 5 bases; junction bases not matched to a gene: 8. This CDR3 is 15 amino acids long. The CDR3: CASSLGDRELDEQYF. The CDR3 DNA is TGTGCCAGCAGTTTGGGGGACAGGGAACTGGACGAGCAGTACTTC. The whole variable domain, remainder taken from reference TRBV28 and TRBJ2-7, is DVKVTQSSRYLVKRTGEKVFLECVQDMDHENMFWYRQDPGLGLRLIYFSYDVKMKEKGDIPEGYSVSREKKERFSLILESASTNQTSMYLCASSLGDRELDEQYFGPGTRLTVT.

This chain connects TRBV27 to TRBJ2-2; 7 bases line up with TRBD2. With V trimmed by 3 bases and J by 5 bases, 9 bases remained unmatched. CDR1 is MNHEY, CDR2 SMNVEV, per germline (reference sequence). This CDR3 has 16 residues. The CDR3 sequence is CASSFGGYEGTGELFF. In DNA, the CDR3 is TGTGCCAGCAGTTTCGGGGGGTATGAAGGGACCGGGGAGCTGTTTTTT.

Regarding this clone: At one of its ends the junction is not consistent with the germline gene, which may arise from a read error. The V call is TRBV7-7, the J call TRBJ1-4; the D is unclear. The CDR3 extends over 15 amino acids. Germline V gene lookup returns CDR1 SSHAT and CDR2 FNYEAQ (reference sequence). The CDR3: CASSPGGSGSEKLFF. In DNA form, the CDR3 reads TGTGCTAGCAGCCCCGGAGGATCGGGGAGTGAAAAACTGTTTTTT. Looking up the rest from reference TRBV7-7 and TRBJ1-4 gives the full variable domain: GAGVSQSPRYKVTKRGQDVTLRCDPISSHATLYWYQQALGQGPEFLTYFNYEAQPDKSGLPSDRFSAERPEGSISTLTIQRTEQRDSAMYRCASSPGGSGSEKLFFGSGTQLSVL.

This clone was counted once. The chain employs TRBV28 and TRBJ2-6; D may be TRBD2 (5 bases). V lost 3 bases and J lost 0, with 9 bases in between. CDR3 length: 16 amino acids. CDR1 MDHEN and CDR2 SYDVKM come from the germline V gene. In DNA, the CDR3 is TGTGCCAGCAGTTTCCGGGGTTACTCTGGGGCCAACGTCCTGACTTTC. Protein product: CASSFRGYSGANVLTF.

The count of this clone is one. CDR3 nucleotides: TGCAGCCAAGCGGTCCGCACAGATACGCAGTATTTT. It translates to CSQAVRTDTQYF. V usage is TRBV29-1 and J usage is TRBJ2-3, with a possible D match to TRBD2 (5 bases). CDR1 and CDR2 (germline): SQVTM, ANQGSEA. With 8 bases removed from V and 1 base from J, the gap between germline ends came to 10 bases. The CDR3 is 12 amino acids.

The V gene is TRBV19, the J gene TRBJ1-5; D is possibly TRBD1 (6 bases). The V and J ends lost 4 bases and 0 bases respectively, with 19 bases between them. CDR1 is LNHDA and CDR2 is SQIVND in the germline V gene (reference sequence). The CDR3 loop spans 18 amino acids. The CDR3 DNA is TGTGCCAGTAGTAACTCGCGTAGGGGGGGCTCTAGCAATCAGCCCCAGCATTTT. It encodes CASSNSRRGGSSNQPQHF. Filled out from reference TRBV19 and TRBJ1-5, the complete variable domain reads DGGITQSPKYLFRKEGQNVTLSCEQNLNHDAMYWYRQDPGQGLRLIYYSQIVNDFQKGDIAEGYSVSREKKESFPLTVTSAQKNPTAFYLCASSNSRRGGSSNQPQHFGDGTRLSIL.

This chain links TRBV11-2 with TRBJ1-5; D is possibly TRBD1 (6 bases). CDR3 length equals 15 residues. The germline V and J ends were trimmed by 4 bases and 1 base, with 11 bases remaining between them. Germline V gene data show CDR1 as SGHAT and CDR2 as FQNNGV. CDR3: CASSSTQGSNQPQHF. CDR3 nucleotide sequence: TGTGCCAGCAGCTCCACACAGGGCAGCAATCAGCCCCAGCATTTT.

This clone was recorded once. This chain links TRBV7-8 with TRBJ2-3; 13 nucleotides align to TRBD2. Germline V gene data show CDR1 as SGHVS and CDR2 as FQNEAQ. V lost 5 bases and J lost 6; bases outside the gene matches: 8. The CDR3 totals 16 residues. The CDR3 sequence: CASSGRTSGRSDTQYF. The CDR3 DNA reads as TGTGCCAGCAGCGGAAGGACTAGCGGGAGATCGGATACGCAGTATTTT.

The chain joins TRBV27 to TRBJ2-5, with a possible D match to TRBD2 (6 bases). V shed 5 bases and J shed 5 bases, with 24 bases lying between them. The CDR3 has 17 amino acids. The germline V gene encodes CDR1 MNHEY and CDR2 SMNVEV (reference sequence). In nucleotides, the CDR3 is TGTGCCAGCAGTCCGTCTTCAAGGGAGGATTATCCGGAGACCCAGTACTTC. Its protein is CASSPSSREDYPETQYF.

The gene calls are TRBV6-6 and TRBJ2-5, with 9 bases fitting TRBD2. The last part of the DNA fits TRBJ2-7 better; the J call may be wrong. The CDR3 loop spans 15 amino acids. Germline values: CDR1 MNHNY, CDR2 SVGAGI (reference sequence). The DNA of the CDR3 is TGTGCCAGCAGTTTTAGCGGGGGAAGCTCCTACGAGCAGTACTTC. This gives the protein CASSFSGGSSYEQYF.

This clone was observed a handful of times. CDR3 region: CASLGRREYNSPLHF. For the CDR3, the DNA is TGTGCCAGCCTGGGGCGGCGGGAATATAATTCACCCCTCCACTTT. The chain carries TRBV28 and TRBJ1-6; the D gene is possibly TRBD1 (5 bases). The CDR3 is 15 residues long. Trimming pared 8 bases from V and 4 bases from J, leaving 15 bases between. Germline CDR1 is MDHEN and CDR2 is SYDVKM.

The V call is TRBV6-5, the J call TRBJ1-1; D gene ambiguous. The CDR3 is made up of 13 amino acids. Germline CDR1 and CDR2: MNHEY and SVGAGI. Deletions cut 7 bases from V and 1 base from J, with 10 bases between. The CDR3 protein is CASIPTGNTEAFF. The CDR3 bases are TGTGCCAGCATTCCCACGGGGAACACTGAAGCTTTCTTT.

The V gene is TRBV27, the J gene TRBJ2-7; D possibly corresponds to TRBD1 (6 bases). Germline assignment: CDR1 MNHEY and CDR2 SMNVEV (reference sequence). The CDR3 is made up of 14 amino acids. The V and J ends lost 2 bases and 6 bases respectively, with 14 bases between them. The CDR3 region is CASSLTGLMGEQYF. The DNA of the CDR3 is TGTGCCAGCAGTTTAACAGGGTTGATGGGCGAGCAGTACTTC.

J is TRBJ2-5 and V is TRBV19; D is perhaps TRBD1 (5 bases). The J call may not be correct, given that the DNA end is closer to TRBJ2-7. This CDR3 contains 15 residues. Germline V gene lookup returns CDR1 LNHDA and CDR2 SQIVND (reference sequence). CDR3 in amino acids: CASSMRSQGAYEQYF. In DNA form, the CDR3 reads TGTGCCAGTAGTATGCGTTCCCAGGGTGCCTACGAGCAGTACTTC.

The V call is TRBV9, the J call TRBJ2-7; D perhaps matches TRBD1 (5 bases). The CDR3 consists of 15 residues. Trimming took 2 bases from V and 2 from J, leaving 14 bases between them. CDR1 and CDR2 from the germline V gene are SGDLS and YYNGEE. CDR3 protein: CASSVGQGAPYEQYF. CDR3 DNA: TGTGCCAGCAGCGTGGGGCAGGGCGCTCCCTACGAGCAGTACTTC.

The chain joins TRBV28 to TRBJ2-1; a possible D gene is TRBD1 (6 bases). Trimming shortened V by 1 base and J by 12 bases, and 13 bases separated the two germline ends. Germline V gene sequence: CDR1 MDHEN, CDR2 SYDVKM. CDR3 length: 13 residues. The CDR3, as DNA: TGTGCCAGCAGTTTATTGGGCCAAGGGGGGCAGTTCTTC. This codes for CASSLLGQGGQFF.

The chain links TRBV12-5 to TRBJ1-3, with 8 bases identical to TRBD1. Germline V lookup: CDR1 LGHNT, CDR2 FRNRAP. Trimming removed 1 base from V and 7 bases from J; junction bases left unmatched: 3. This CDR3 contains 14 residues. The CDR3 protein is CASGLGTGNNTIYF. As DNA, the CDR3 is TGTGCTAGTGGTTTGGGGACAGGGAATAACACCATATATTTT.

On this clone itself: Germline is not matched at one junction end, which may reflect a read error. The J gene is TRBJ2-5, the V gene TRBV7-7, with D perhaps TRBD2 (6 bases). Looked up from germline, CDR1 is SSHAT and CDR2 is FNYEAQ (reference sequence). This CDR3 comprises 13 residues. CDR3 nucleotide sequence: TGTGCTAGCAGCCCAGTCGGGACGGGACTCAAGTACTTC. It codes for CASSPVGTGLKYF.

V and J are TRBV4-2 and TRBJ2-3; TRBD2 aligns across 7 bases. The CDR3 runs 15 residues. Germline-derived CDR1 and CDR2 are LGHNA and YNFKEQ. The V gene end was trimmed by 5 bases and the J gene end by 0 bases; junction bases not matched to a gene: 5. CDR3 DNA sequence: TGTGCCAGCAGCGCTCAGCGGGGCAGCACAGATACGCAGTATTTT. Translating it yields CASSAQRGSTDTQYF.

V and J are TRBV10-3 and TRBJ2-5; 8 bases align to TRBD1. The V gene's germline CDR1 is ENHRY and CDR2 SYGVKD. The CDR3 runs 13 residues. After removal of 10 bases from V and 4 bases from J, the junction contained 8 bases not matched to a gene. CDR3 DNA sequence: TGTGCCACTGGGACAGGAACGGGAGAGACCCAGTACTTC. As protein: CATGTGTGETQYF.